Sequencing of this TCR beta chain was carried out in a study of blood T cell repertoires in COVID-19 (TCRdb year 2020). With respect to the entire study: Samples covering the acute and convalescent phases of COVID-19 were provided by collaborators in the United States, Italy and Spain. Samples were obtained from the ongoing ImmuneRACE study (first 160 participants) and from 1,254 subjects provided by 6 global collaborators. A freely available public database, intended as a resource for researchers studying the immune response to SARS-CoV-2, is where the repertoires were released. Sample metadata almost always included a de-identified subject ID, COVID-19 status, age in years and sex. Where available, HLA class I and class II types were taken from metadata supplied by the sample provider and were not determined by assay-based typing. Subjects who had been exposed to COVID-19, were actively infected with it, or had recovered from it provided the deeply sampled blood TCRbeta repertoires that made up the dataset. The material from the prospective study consisted of cDNA or gDNA derived from T cells, B-cell-depleted T cells, or PBMCs.

A distance of 11 bases separates the germline ends of V and J, which lose 5 bases and 3 bases respectively. From the cysteine up to the phenylalanine, the CDR3 has a length of 15 residues. CDR3 DNA only is kept here, 45 bases in frame from base 1. From the germline V gene, CDR1 is SGHTA and CDR2 is FQGNSA. This clone was counted a single time. The antigen it recognizes is unknown. Base-call qualities are not available, and no considerably larger clone is one nucleotide away. The investigation overall reported the following: How much clinical and demographic metadata was included differed by source and by participant, and the metadata was provided uncurated.

Collaborating institutions collected whole blood in K2EDTA tubes following their own protocols. For TCRbeta analysis, collaborators shipped samples in one of three forms: frozen whole blood, isolated PBMCs, or DNA extracted from either of those sample types. TCRbeta CDR3 regions were amplified from genomic DNA by means of the immunoSEQ Assay, a bias-controlled multiplex PCR. For the original study's pipeline: Nucleated cell counts per sample were estimated from amplification of reference gene primers within the assay. To quantify the absolute abundance of each unique TCRbeta CDR3 rearrangement, sequence reads were collapsed and filtered. Productive Simpson clonality was computed per sample as the square root of Simpson's diversity index over productive rearrangements. TCRdb took over this immuneACCESS table, retaining in-frame rearrangements with V and J assigned. Such tables are incomplete; in checked studies, under half of the missing clones stem from an unresolved V gene, and the remainder is unexplained. The DNA gave D and trimming, while V, J and clone size come from that table. Within this sample are tens of thousands of clones, with about 87% of them counted one time only. The ten largest clones capture approximately 6.9% of the sample.

Sequencing was done on a sample of peripheral blood. The chain employs TRBV7-2 and TRBJ1-6; the D gene assignment is ambiguous. The clonotype was recovered from a man aged 55 to 69 with active or convalescent COVID-19. CDR3 reads: CASSPRMNYNSPLHF. The DNA is TGTGCCAGCAGCCCCAGAATGAACTATAATTCACCCCTCCACTTT.